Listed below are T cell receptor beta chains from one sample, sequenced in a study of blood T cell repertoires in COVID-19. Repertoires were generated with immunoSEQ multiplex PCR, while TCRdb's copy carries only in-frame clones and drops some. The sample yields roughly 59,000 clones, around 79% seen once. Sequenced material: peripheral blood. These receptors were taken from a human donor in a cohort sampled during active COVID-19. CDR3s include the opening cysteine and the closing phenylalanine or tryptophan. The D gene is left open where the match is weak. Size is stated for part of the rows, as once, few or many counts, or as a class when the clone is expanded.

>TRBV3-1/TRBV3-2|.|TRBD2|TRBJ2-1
TGTGCCAGCAGCCACCTTAGCGGGGACGACAATGAGCAGTTCTTC
CASSHLSGDDNEQFF
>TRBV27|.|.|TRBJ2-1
TGTGCCAGCAGTTGGGCGCTGAGCTCCTACAATGAGCAGTTCTTC
CASSWALSSYNEQFF
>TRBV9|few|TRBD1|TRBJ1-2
TGTGCCAGCAGCGAAAGTCCCGGGACAGGGGGCTACACCTTC
CASSESPGTGGYTF
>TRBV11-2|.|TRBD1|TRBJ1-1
TGTGCCAGCAGCTTAGCCAGACAGGGGGTAAGGATGGAAGCTTTCTTT
CASSLARQGVRMEAFF
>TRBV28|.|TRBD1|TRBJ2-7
TGTGCCAGCAGTACCTGGGACAGGGCACACGAGCAGTACTTC
CASSTWDRAHEQYF
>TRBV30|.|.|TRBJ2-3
TGTGCCTGGAGTGTAGGGGCGGGGTATGCAGATACGCAGTATTTT
CAWSVGAGYADTQYF
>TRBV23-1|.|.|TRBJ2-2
TGCGCCAGCAGTCTTTGGTTGGAGGGCCGGAGCGGGGAGCTGTTTTTT
CASSLWLEGRSGELFF
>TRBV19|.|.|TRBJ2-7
TGTGCCAGTAGTTTGGCCGGGGTCTCAGGAGAGCAGTACTTC
CASSLAGVSGEQYF
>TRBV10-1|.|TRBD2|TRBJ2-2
TGCGCCAGCAGTGAGATGGGAGGGTCCCCCGGGGAGCTGTTTTTT
CASSEMGGSPGELFF
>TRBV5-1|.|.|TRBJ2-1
TGCGCCAGCAGCCAAAGGACAAATGGTGAGCAGTTCTTC
CASSQRTNGEQFF
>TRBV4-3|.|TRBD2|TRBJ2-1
TGCGCCAGCAGCCAAGATGGACTAGCGAACTACAATGAGCAGTTCTTC
CASSQDGLANYNEQFF
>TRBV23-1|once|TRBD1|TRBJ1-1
TGCGCCAGCAGTCAAGGGACAGGGGGCGCGGGAACTGAAGCTTTCTTT
CASSQGTGGAGTEAFF
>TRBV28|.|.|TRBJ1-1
TGTGCCAGCACCAAAACTTGGGGGCTTGTCACTGAAGCTTTCTTT
CASTKTWGLVTEAFF
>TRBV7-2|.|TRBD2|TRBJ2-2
TGTGCCAGCAGCTTAAACCCTACTAGCGGGACCGGGGAGCTGTTTTTT
CASSLNPTSGTGELFF
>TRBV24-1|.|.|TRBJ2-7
TGTGCCACCAGTGATTATCGCGAGCAGTACTTC
CATSDYREQYF